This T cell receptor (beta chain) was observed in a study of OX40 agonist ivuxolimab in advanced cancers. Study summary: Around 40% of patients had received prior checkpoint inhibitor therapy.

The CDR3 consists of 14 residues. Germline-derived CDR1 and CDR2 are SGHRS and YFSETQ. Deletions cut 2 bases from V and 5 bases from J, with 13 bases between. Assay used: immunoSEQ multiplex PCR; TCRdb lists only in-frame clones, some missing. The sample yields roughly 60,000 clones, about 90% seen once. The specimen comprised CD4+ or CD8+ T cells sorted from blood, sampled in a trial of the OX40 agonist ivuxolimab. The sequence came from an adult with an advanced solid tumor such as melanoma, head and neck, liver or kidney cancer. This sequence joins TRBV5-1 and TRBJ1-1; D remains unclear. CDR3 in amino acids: CASSFAGMGTEAFF. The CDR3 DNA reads TGCGCCAGCAGCTTTGCGGGGATGGGGACTGAAGCTTTCTTT. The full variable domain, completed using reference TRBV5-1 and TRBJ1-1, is KAGVTQTPRYLIKTRGQQVTLSCSPISGHRSVSWYQQTPGQGLQFLFEYFSETQRNKGNFPGRFSGRQFSNSRSEMNVSTLELGDSALYLCASSFAGMGTEAFFGQGTRLTVV.